A selection of T cell receptor beta chains follows, all from one sample in a study of cytomegalovirus exposure and HLA in healthy donors. Some clones are missing from TCRdb's copy, which holds only in-frame ones; the method was immunoSEQ multiplex PCR. Its table lists around 75,000 clones. The sequencing input was PBMCs. All receptors derive from a man aged 50 to 59 in good health and CMV-seropositive. CDR3s include the opening cysteine and the closing phenylalanine or tryptophan. Each record gives: clone size, V gene, D gene, J gene, CDR3 protein, CDR3 DNA. A D gene is named only where the DNA matches it firmly. Clone size is stated in some rows and not others, as once, few, many or a class when expanded.

clone_size: large
v_call: TRBV7-8
d_call: .
j_call: TRBJ1-6
cdr3_aa: CASSWRGGSSYNSPLHF
cdr3_nt: TGTGCCAGCAGCTGGAGGGGGGGGAGCTCCTATAATTCACCCCTCCACTTT

clone_size: .
v_call: TRBV27
d_call: TRBD2
j_call: TRBJ2-1
cdr3_aa: CASRDGGEQFF
cdr3_nt: TGTGCCAGCAGGGACGGGGGGGAGCAGTTCTTC

clone_size: .
v_call: TRBV29-1
d_call: TRBD2
j_call: TRBJ2-1
cdr3_aa: CSVARGTSGRNEQFF
cdr3_nt: TGCAGCGTTGCTAGGGGGACTAGCGGAAGGAATGAGCAGTTCTTC

clone_size: .
v_call: TRBV29-1
d_call: .
j_call: TRBJ1-2
cdr3_aa: CSVEVGAPGPF
cdr3_nt: TGCAGCGTTGAAGTTGGGGCCCCTGGGCCCTTC

clone_size: .
v_call: TRBV9
d_call: TRBD2
j_call: TRBJ2-2
cdr3_aa: CASSVASGGSNTGELFF
cdr3_nt: TGTGCCAGCAGCGTAGCTAGCGGGGGGTCGAACACCGGGGAGCTGTTTTTT

clone_size: .
v_call: TRBV6-1
d_call: .
j_call: TRBJ1-2
cdr3_aa: CASSPMGEGRRGYTF
cdr3_nt: TGTGCCAGCAGTCCCATGGGGGAGGGTCGACGGGGCTACACCTTC

clone_size: .
v_call: TRBV6-7
d_call: .
j_call: TRBJ1-1
cdr3_aa: CASSYQGRTEAFF
cdr3_nt: TGTGCCAGCAGTTACCAGGGGAGAACTGAAGCTTTCTTT

clone_size: .
v_call: TRBV28
d_call: .
j_call: TRBJ2-7
cdr3_aa: CASSPVQGLEQYF
cdr3_nt: TGTGCCAGCAGTCCTGTCCAGGGACTCGAGCAGTACTTC

clone_size: .
v_call: TRBV19
d_call: .
j_call: TRBJ2-2
cdr3_aa: CASMRGINTGELFF
cdr3_nt: TGTGCCAGTATGAGAGGGATCAACACCGGGGAGCTGTTTTTT

clone_size: .
v_call: TRBV6-1
d_call: .
j_call: TRBJ1-5
cdr3_aa: CASSPDSSNQPQHF
cdr3_nt: TGTGCCAGCAGCCCCGACAGTAGCAATCAGCCCCAGCATTTT

clone_size: .
v_call: TRBV5-6
d_call: .
j_call: TRBJ1-6
cdr3_aa: CASSLNTNSPLHF
cdr3_nt: TGTGCCAGCAGCTTGAACACTAATTCACCCCTCCACTTT

clone_size: .
v_call: TRBV5-8
d_call: .
j_call: TRBJ2-7
cdr3_aa: CASSRRGTAYEQYF
cdr3_nt: TGTGCCAGCAGTCGAAGGGGCACTGCCTACGAGCAGTACTTC

clone_size: .
v_call: TRBV5-1
d_call: TRBD1
j_call: TRBJ2-3
cdr3_aa: CASSSTTGGADTQYF
cdr3_nt: TGCGCCAGCAGCTCCACGACAGGGGGCGCAGATACGCAGTATTTT

clone_size: .
v_call: TRBV2
d_call: .
j_call: TRBJ2-3
cdr3_aa: CASSERRGPSDTQYF
cdr3_nt: TGTGCCAGCAGTGAAAGGCGGGGGCCATCAGATACGCAGTATTTT

clone_size: .
v_call: TRBV5-5
d_call: .
j_call: TRBJ2-3
cdr3_aa: CASSLTSGVPDTQYF
cdr3_nt: TGTGCCAGCAGCTTGACCTCCGGGGTCCCGGATACGCAGTATTTT

clone_size: .
v_call: TRBV7-6
d_call: .
j_call: TRBJ2-5
cdr3_aa: CASSLAGGTQETQYF
cdr3_nt: TGTGCCAGCAGCTTAGCGGGGGGGACACAAGAGACCCAGTACTTC

clone_size: .
v_call: TRBV11-3
d_call: TRBD1
j_call: TRBJ1-1
cdr3_aa: CASSRNRGGEAFF
cdr3_nt: TGTGCCAGCAGCCGGAACAGGGGCGGTGAAGCTTTCTTT

clone_size: .
v_call: TRBV6-5
d_call: .
j_call: TRBJ1-4
cdr3_aa: CASTDSHATNEKLFF
cdr3_nt: TGTGCCAGCACCGACAGCCACGCAACTAATGAAAAACTGTTTTTT

clone_size: .
v_call: TRBV6-1
d_call: TRBD2
j_call: TRBJ2-3
cdr3_aa: CASRTSGRPDTQYF
cdr3_nt: TGTGCCAGCAGGACTAGCGGGCGCCCAGATACGCAGTATTTT

clone_size: .
v_call: TRBV6-1
d_call: TRBD1
j_call: TRBJ1-4
cdr3_aa: CASTGVQGNEKLFF
cdr3_nt: TGTGCCAGCACCGGTGTACAGGGGAATGAAAAACTGTTTTTT

clone_size: .
v_call: TRBV5-6
d_call: TRBD1
j_call: TRBJ2-2
cdr3_aa: CASRRGRAGELFF
cdr3_nt: TGTGCCAGCAGGAGGGGGCGTGCCGGGGAGCTGTTTTTT

clone_size: .
v_call: TRBV6-4
d_call: .
j_call: TRBJ1-1
cdr3_aa: CASRDREASTEAFF
cdr3_nt: TGTGCCAGCAGAGACCGGGAGGCGAGCACTGAAGCTTTCTTT

clone_size: .
v_call: TRBV5-1
d_call: TRBD1
j_call: TRBJ1-1
cdr3_aa: CASSPGQAHLTEAFF
cdr3_nt: TGCGCCAGCAGCCCGGGACAGGCCCATCTCACTGAAGCTTTCTTT

clone_size: .
v_call: TRBV7-3
d_call: .
j_call: TRBJ2-6
cdr3_aa: CASSLAGSGANVLTF
cdr3_nt: TGTGCCAGCAGCTTAGCAGGGTCCGGGGCCAACGTCCTGACTTTC

clone_size: .
v_call: TRBV5-1
d_call: TRBD1
j_call: TRBJ1-2
cdr3_aa: CASSPRTGTYGYTF
cdr3_nt: TGCGCCAGCAGCCCCCGGACAGGGACTTATGGCTACACCTTC

clone_size: .
v_call: TRBV6-4
d_call: .
j_call: TRBJ2-3
cdr3_aa: CASSPSGSTDTQYF
cdr3_nt: TGTGCCAGCAGTCCCTCAGGGAGCACAGATACGCAGTATTTT

clone_size: .
v_call: TRBV27
d_call: .
j_call: TRBJ1-4
cdr3_aa: CASSLTYGEKLFF
cdr3_nt: TGTGCCAGCAGTCTTACTTACGGGGAAAAACTGTTTTTT

clone_size: .
v_call: TRBV10-1
d_call: .
j_call: TRBJ2-1
cdr3_aa: CASSEAGETSKQFF
cdr3_nt: TGCGCCAGCAGTGAGGCTGGGGAGACATCAAAGCAGTTCTTC

clone_size: .
v_call: TRBV4-1
d_call: TRBD2
j_call: TRBJ2-5
cdr3_aa: CAPSQGPRGSGGTETQYF
cdr3_nt: TGCGCCCCCAGCCAAGGGCCAAGAGGTAGCGGGGGAACGGAGACCCAGTACTTC

clone_size: .
v_call: TRBV19
d_call: .
j_call: TRBJ1-1
cdr3_aa: CASSIDRVSVDRLNTEAFF
cdr3_nt: TGTGCCAGTAGTATAGATAGAGTAAGCGTGGACAGATTGAACACTGAAGCTTTCTTT

clone_size: .
v_call: TRBV7-2
d_call: .
j_call: TRBJ1-5
cdr3_aa: CASSLTRGQPQHF
cdr3_nt: TGTGCCAGCAGCCTCACCAGGGGACAGCCCCAGCATTTT

clone_size: .
v_call: TRBV9
d_call: TRBD2
j_call: TRBJ2-1
cdr3_aa: CASSVGTSRRTYNEQFF
cdr3_nt: TGTGCCAGCAGCGTAGGGACTAGCAGACGAACCTACAATGAGCAGTTCTTC

clone_size: .
v_call: TRBV2
d_call: TRBD1
j_call: TRBJ1-3
cdr3_aa: CASSSSTGAGNTIYF
cdr3_nt: TGTGCCAGCAGTTCCTCCACAGGGGCCGGAAACACCATATATTTT

clone_size: .
v_call: TRBV5-1
d_call: TRBD2
j_call: TRBJ2-3
cdr3_aa: CASSREGLAATDTQYF
cdr3_nt: TGCGCCAGCAGCCGAGAGGGACTAGCTGCCACAGATACGCAGTATTTT

clone_size: .
v_call: TRBV4-1
d_call: .
j_call: TRBJ2-7
cdr3_aa: CASSQDGRVGYEQYF
cdr3_nt: TGCGCCAGCAGCCAAGACGGCAGGGTAGGGTACGAGCAGTACTTC

clone_size: .
v_call: TRBV5-6
d_call: TRBD1
j_call: TRBJ2-3
cdr3_aa: CASSPSDRGQDTDTQYF
cdr3_nt: TGTGCCAGCAGCCCTTCCGACAGGGGGCAGGACACAGATACGCAGTATTTT

clone_size: .
v_call: TRBV28
d_call: TRBD2
j_call: TRBJ2-7
cdr3_aa: CASSLAGGTYEQYF
cdr3_nt: TGTGCCAGCAGTTTAGCGGGAGGGACCTACGAGCAGTACTTC

clone_size: .
v_call: TRBV20-1
d_call: .
j_call: TRBJ2-1
cdr3_aa: CSARVRSEQFF
cdr3_nt: TGCAGTGCTAGGGTAAGGAGCGAGCAGTTCTTC

clone_size: .
v_call: TRBV2
d_call: TRBD1
j_call: TRBJ1-1
cdr3_aa: CASSSYRGFSTEAFF
cdr3_nt: TGTGCCAGCAGTAGCTACAGGGGTTTCAGCACTGAAGCTTTCTTT

clone_size: .
v_call: TRBV2
d_call: TRBD1
j_call: TRBJ2-1
cdr3_aa: CASSWLRQGPGNEQFF
cdr3_nt: TGTGCCAGCAGTTGGCTGAGACAGGGTCCGGGTAATGAGCAGTTCTTC

clone_size: .
v_call: TRBV18
d_call: .
j_call: TRBJ2-2
cdr3_aa: CASSPRQNSNTGELFF
cdr3_nt: TGTGCCAGCTCACCGAGACAGAATTCGAACACCGGGGAGCTGTTTTTT

clone_size: .
v_call: TRBV6-6
d_call: TRBD1
j_call: TRBJ2-7
cdr3_aa: CASSYSGQADEQYF
cdr3_nt: TGTGCCAGCAGTTACTCGGGACAGGCTGACGAGCAGTACTTC

clone_size: .
v_call: TRBV5-1
d_call: TRBD2
j_call: TRBJ2-3
cdr3_aa: CASSSGRAQDTQYF
cdr3_nt: TGCGCCAGCAGCTCCGGGAGGGCACAAGATACGCAGTATTTT

clone_size: .
v_call: TRBV14
d_call: .
j_call: TRBJ1-4
cdr3_aa: CASSQVMGANEKLFF
cdr3_nt: TGTGCCAGCAGCCAAGTTATGGGGGCCAATGAAAAACTGTTTTTT

clone_size: .
v_call: TRBV7-2
d_call: TRBD1
j_call: TRBJ2-7
cdr3_aa: CASSFGTGWEQYF
cdr3_nt: TGTGCCAGCAGCTTCGGGACAGGGTGGGAGCAGTACTTC

clone_size: .
v_call: TRBV6-5
d_call: TRBD2
j_call: TRBJ2-7
cdr3_aa: CASTGGRMVLYEQYF
cdr3_nt: TGTGCCAGCACGGGGGGACGTATGGTTCTGTACGAGCAGTACTTC

clone_size: .
v_call: TRBV6-5
d_call: TRBD1
j_call: TRBJ1-2
cdr3_aa: CASSPGQGRYGYTF
cdr3_nt: TGTGCCAGCAGTCCCGGACAGGGACGGTATGGCTACACCTTC

clone_size: .
v_call: TRBV2
d_call: .
j_call: TRBJ2-1
cdr3_aa: CASSRQTGEQFF
cdr3_nt: TGTGCCAGCAGTCGACAGACGGGTGAGCAGTTCTTC

clone_size: .
v_call: TRBV5-8
d_call: .
j_call: TRBJ1-5
cdr3_aa: CASSPRFDSGNQPQHF
cdr3_nt: TGTGCCAGCTCCCCCCGGTTCGACAGTGGCAATCAGCCCCAGCATTTT